The rows below give T cell receptor beta chains drawn from one sample of a study of blood T cells in healthy people across ages. MiXCR was run by TCRdb on the 5' RACE reads, yielding one entry per CDR3 protein. This table has roughly 410,000 distinct CDR3 sequences, 45% to 60% appearing once. Sequences were obtained from blood. Receptors originate from a man aged 55 to 70 in good health. The CDR3 runs from the conserved cysteine through the conserved F or W. A D gene is named only where the DNA matches it firmly. Rows give clone size only sometimes, using once, few, many, or a class for an expanded clone.

clone size	D gene	V gene	J gene	CDR3 protein	CDR3 DNA
-	-	TRBV15	TRBJ2-1	CATSRAGDPLYNEQFF	TGTGCCACCAGCAGAGCTGGGGACCCCCTATACAATGAGCAGTTCTTC
-	TRBD1	TRBV2	TRBJ1-6	CASRRQGTNSPLHF	TGTGCCAGCAGGAGACAGGGGACAAATTCACCCCTCCACTTT
-	-	TRBV18	TRBJ2-7	CASAPRPVDEQYF	TGTGCCAGCGCACCTAGGCCAGTGGACGAGCAGTACTTC
many	TRBD1	TRBV11-2	TRBJ2-3	CASSKDRGLTDTQYF	TGTGCCAGCAGCAAAGACAGGGGGCTCACAGATACGCAGTATTTT
-	-	TRBV20-1	TRBJ1-2	CSARVQGRYGYTF	TGCAGTGCTAGAGTGCAGGGAAGATATGGCTACACCTTC
few	-	TRBV28	TRBJ2-7	CASSFKLEQYF	TGTGCCAGCAGTTTTAAGCTCGAGCAGTACTTC
-	TRBD1	TRBV20-1	TRBJ1-1	CSARNRGGLEAFF	TGCAGTGCTAGAAACAGGGGAGGTCTTGAAGCTTTCTTT
-	-	TRBV20-1	TRBJ1-2	CSARDPASGSGYTF	TGCAGTGCTAGAGATCCCGCTTCGGGATCCGGCTACACCTTC
many	TRBD1	TRBV27	TRBJ1-5	CASSFPRDRGYSNQPQHF	TGTGCCAGCAGTTTCCCCCGGGACAGGGGATATAGCAATCAGCCCCAGCATTTT
-	-	TRBV27	TRBJ2-3	CASSLGGEKNTQYF	TGTGCCAGCAGTTTGGGGGGAGAGAAGAATACGCAGTATTTT
-	TRBD2	TRBV3-1	TRBJ2-5	CASSQEGAGGTQYF	TGTGCCAGCAGCCAAGAAGGAGCGGGGGGGACCCAGTACTTC
few	-	TRBV29-1	TRBJ2-5	CSVVLVQETQYF	TGCAGCGTTGTCTTGGTTCAAGAGACCCAGTACTTC
few	TRBD1	TRBV6-2/TRBV6-3	TRBJ2-7	CASIGTGGHEQYF	TGTGCCAGCATCGGGACAGGGGGCCACGAGCAGTACTTC
-	-	TRBV24-1	TRBJ2-1	CATSDTTRDEQFF	TGTGCCACCAGTGATACCACTCGGGATGAGCAGTTCTTC
many	-	TRBV27	TRBJ2-3	CASSPSTGSDTQYF	TGTGCCAGCAGTCCCTCAACGGGTTCAGATACGCAGTATTTT
-	-	TRBV7-2	TRBJ2-3	CASSLYEELGPDTQYF	TGTGCCAGCAGCTTATATGAGGAGCTGGGTCCTGATACGCAGTATTTT
once	TRBD1	TRBV6-5	TRBJ2-1	CASSSYDREDYNEQFF	TGTGCCAGCAGTTCCTACGACAGGGAAGACTACAATGAGCAGTTCTTC
few	-	TRBV12-3/TRBV12-4	TRBJ2-1	CASSFTSRAGLHLSSYNEQFF	TGTGCCAGCAGTTTCACCAGCCGGGCAGGCCTTCATCTCAGCTCCTACAATGAGCAGTTCTTC
once	-	TRBV3-1	TRBJ2-7	CASSQASEQYF	TGTGCCAGCAGCCAAGCTTCCGAGCAGTACTTC
-	TRBD2	TRBV12-3/TRBV12-4	TRBJ2-1	CASSYLAGGAYNEQFF	TGTGCCAGCAGTTATCTAGCGGGGGGGGCCTACAATGAGCAGTTCTTC
many	-	TRBV5-1	TRBJ1-2	CASSQQWGGYGYTF	TGCGCCAGCAGCCAACAGTGGGGTGGCTATGGCTACACCTTC
-	-	TRBV20-1	TRBJ2-3	CSASDPTGTDTQYF	TGCAGTGCTAGCGACCCAACAGGCACAGATACGCAGTATTTT
once	-	TRBV20-1	TRBJ2-7	CSVPAPYSYEQYF	TGCAGTGTCCCAGCGCCTTACTCCTACGAGCAGTACTTC
-	TRBD2	TRBV20-1	TRBJ2-5	CSARDVAGGRETQYF	TGCAGTGCTAGAGATGTAGCGGGGGGGCGTGAGACCCAGTACTTC
-	-	TRBV21-1	TRBJ2-7	CASSKAPNRQTTYEQYF	TGTGCCAGCAGCAAAGCGCCGAATAGGCAGACGACCTACGAGCAGTACTTC
few	-	TRBV11-2	TRBJ2-7	CASSPLSEQYF	TGTGCCAGCAGCCCCCTGAGCGAGCAGTACTTC
-	TRBD1	TRBV5-1	TRBJ2-7	CASSPDRAHEQYF	TGCGCCAGCAGCCCAGACAGGGCGCACGAGCAGTACTTC
-	-	TRBV29-1	TRBJ1-2	CGVEGGGWTNYTF	TGCGGCGTTGAAGGGGGGGGTTGGACCAACTACACCTTC
-	-	TRBV29-1	TRBJ1-2	CSVEVGYTF	TGCAGCGTTGAGGTTGGCTACACCTTC
-	TRBD1	TRBV28	TRBJ1-1	CASSPDRGMNTEAFF	TGTGCCAGCAGTCCCGACAGGGGAATGAACACTGAAGCTTTCTTT
many	TRBD1	TRBV5-1	TRBJ2-5	CASSLRTGGSETQYF	TGCGCCAGCAGCTTGAGGACAGGGGGCAGTGAGACCCAGTACTTC
-	-	TRBV6-5	TRBJ2-7	CASSSGSEQYF	TGTGCCAGCAGTTCCGGGTCCGAGCAGTACTTC
-	TRBD2	TRBV28	TRBJ2-7	CASSLAGGPGGEQYF	TGTGCCAGCAGTTTGGCGGGAGGGCCAGGGGGCGAGCAGTACTTC
few	-	TRBV4-3	TRBJ2-3	CASSQGASAHDTQYF	TGCGCCAGCAGCCAAGGGGCTAGCGCCCATGATACGCAGTATTTT
-	-	TRBV5-1	TRBJ1-4	CASSLVGLGEKLFF	TGCGCCAGCAGCTTGGTAGGGCTGGGCGAAAAACTGTTTTTT
-	TRBD1	TRBV28	TRBJ2-1	CASSARTGGYEQFF	TGTGCCAGCAGTGCACGGACAGGCGGTTATGAGCAGTTCTTC
many	-	TRBV5-1	TRBJ2-1	CASSLARANNEQFF	TGCGCCAGCAGCTTGGCCAGGGCTAACAATGAGCAGTTCTTC
-	TRBD1	TRBV11-2	TRBJ2-1	CASSLTTGSNEQFF	TGTGCCAGCAGCCTTACGACAGGGTCAAATGAGCAGTTCTTC
-	TRBD1	TRBV19	TRBJ1-2	CASTRDRAWDYGYTF	TGTGCCAGTACCCGGGACAGGGCTTGGGACTATGGCTACACCTTC
-	-	TRBV20-1	TRBJ2-3	CSARDSRGDTQYF	TGCAGTGCTAGAGATTCGAGGGGAGATACGCAGTATTTT
-	TRBD2	TRBV7-9	TRBJ2-7	CASSPQAGGPYNEQYF	TGTGCCAGCAGCCCCCAGGCGGGAGGCCCCTACAATGAGCAGTACTTC
few	-	TRBV7-2	TRBJ2-1	CASSLGGSLVAFF	TGTGCCAGCAGCTTAGGGGGGTCGCTTGTGGCGTTCTTC
few	-	TRBV29-1	TRBJ2-7	CSVAGGYNEQYF	TGCAGCGTTGCTGGGGGCTACAATGAGCAGTACTTC
-	TRBD1	TRBV4-2	TRBJ1-2	CASSQGDREGGYTF	TGTGCCAGCAGCCAAGGGGACAGGGAGGGTGGCTACACCTTC
many	-	TRBV15	TRBJ2-3	CATSRDFTDTQYF	TGTGCCACCAGCAGGGACTTCACAGATACGCAGTATTTT
many	-	TRBV27	TRBJ1-6	CASMNSYNSPLHF	TGTGCCAGCATGAACTCCTATAATTCACCCCTCCACTTT
-	-	TRBV18	TRBJ2-7	CASSPNGGACYEQYF	TGTGCCAGCTCACCAAATGGCGGGGCGTGCTACGAGCAGTACTTC
-	TRBD2	TRBV14	TRBJ2-1	CASSLTSGPANEQFF	TGTGCCAGCAGCCTGACTAGCGGGCCAGCCAATGAGCAGTTCTTC
few	-	TRBV7-8	TRBJ2-1	CASSLGWQPSSYNEQFF	TGTGCCAGCAGCTTAGGGTGGCAGCCGAGCTCCTACAATGAGCAGTTCTTC
-	TRBD1	TRBV28	TRBJ2-1	CATASGTAWYNEQFF	TGTGCCACCGCCTCCGGGACAGCGTGGTACAATGAGCAGTTCTTC
-	TRBD2	TRBV7-3	TRBJ2-3	CASSPQALLAGGVTDTQYF	TGTGCCAGCAGCCCCCAAGCCCTCTTAGCGGGAGGGGTGACAGATACGCAGTATTTT